This is a list of T cell receptor beta chains from one sample in a study of identical twins. TCRdb analysed the 5' RACE reads with MiXCR anew, one entry per CDR3 protein. Altogether under 900,000 distinct CDR3 sequences are present, 15% to 20% being singletons, with the ten largest covering around 14%. The data were also submitted as part of a second study, on T cells expressing NK-cell markers.

The specimen was PBMCs. The receptor set was obtained from a woman aged 18-30 years in good health. The CDR3 runs from the conserved cysteine through the conserved F or W. D genes are given only for firm matches. Only some rows state a clone size, as once, few, many or a class for expanded clones.

V gene,D gene,J gene,clone size,CDR3 protein
TRBV5-1,.,TRBJ1-1,.,CASSPEPLNTEAFF
TRBV12-5,.,TRBJ2-1,few,CASGLRRISSYNEQFF
TRBV7-2,.,TRBJ1-5,.,CATRRFAEPQHF
TRBV15,.,TRBJ2-7,few,CATSGPSYQGYEQYF
TRBV20-1,TRBD2,TRBJ2-1,.,CSARVAGGERYNEQFF
TRBV20-1,TRBD2,TRBJ2-7,.,CSAGGVKPYEQYF
TRBV1,.,TRBJ2-4,few,CTSSQPTAKNIQYF
TRBV5-1,TRBD2,TRBJ2-3,few,CASRTSGGPTQYF
TRBV12-3/TRBV12-4,.,TRBJ1-5,few,CASSFNLGQPQHF
TRBV3-1,TRBD1,TRBJ2-7,.,CASSQGTGATYEQYF
TRBV12-3/TRBV12-4,.,TRBJ2-1,many,CASVMRAGYNEQFF
TRBV5-6,.,TRBJ2-3,few,CASSFLGQGDTQYF
TRBV6-1,TRBD2,TRBJ2-7,.,CASSPTSGGIYEQYF
TRBV7-2,TRBD2,TRBJ2-7,few,CASSLARSGRRGEQYF
TRBV6-5,.,TRBJ2-7,few,CASTGSGEQYF
TRBV5-6,.,TRBJ1-4,many,CASSLVQDEKLFF
TRBV5-1,.,TRBJ2-1,few,CASSPAEGANYNEQFF
TRBV15,TRBD1,TRBJ1-5,.,CATSIGPGQGGNSNQPQHF
TRBV11-2,TRBD1,TRBJ1-4,.,CASSTGTGAYEKLFF
TRBV29-1,.,TRBJ1-5,.,CSVRRTPNQPQHF
TRBV5-6,.,TRBJ1-2,.,CASSLELSRGGYTF
TRBV12-3/TRBV12-4,.,TRBJ2-7,.,CASNLGAAEQYF
TRBV29-1,.,TRBJ1-2,.,CSVMKLGRVGYTF
TRBV6-6,.,TRBJ2-1,few,CASSYLQGAQQFF
TRBV18,TRBD2,TRBJ2-7,few,CASSSYGRDGEQYF
TRBV5-6,.,TRBJ2-6,many,CASSSEQTGANVLTF
TRBV6-1,.,TRBJ2-7,.,CASRTRWSGGGYEQYF
TRBV12-3/TRBV12-4,TRBD2,TRBJ2-7,many,CASTRLAGGTYEQYF
TRBV20-1,.,TRBJ2-3,.,CSARQIGGRDTQYF
TRBV7-8,TRBD2,TRBJ2-7,.,CASSPRASGGYEQYF
TRBV20-1,TRBD1,TRBJ2-7,.,CSAARQGMGVRSYEQYF
TRBV10-3,.,TRBJ2-7,.,CAISKDRAGAEQYF
TRBV7-9,.,TRBJ1-2,.,CASSHNVEGKGYTF
TRBV6-2/TRBV6-3,.,TRBJ2-5,few,CASSDLIETQYF
TRBV12-3/TRBV12-4,TRBD2,TRBJ2-1,.,CASSPGTSGSHEQFF